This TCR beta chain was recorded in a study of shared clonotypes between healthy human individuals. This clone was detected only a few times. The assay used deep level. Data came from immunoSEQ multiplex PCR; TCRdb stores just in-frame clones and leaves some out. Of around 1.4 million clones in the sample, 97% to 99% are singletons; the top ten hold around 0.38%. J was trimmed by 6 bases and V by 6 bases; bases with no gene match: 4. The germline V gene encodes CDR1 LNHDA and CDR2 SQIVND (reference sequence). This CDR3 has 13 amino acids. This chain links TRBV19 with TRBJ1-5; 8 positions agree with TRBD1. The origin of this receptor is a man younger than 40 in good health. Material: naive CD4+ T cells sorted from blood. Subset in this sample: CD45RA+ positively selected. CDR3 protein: CASRQTGAQPQHF. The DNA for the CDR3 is TGTGCCAGTAGACAGACAGGGGCTCAGCCCCAGCATTTT.